This entry concerns a single TCR beta chain. Its matching antigen is unknown. The data stem from a study of T cell responses to AZD1222 COVID-19 vaccine. Study conclusions and caveats: White British ancestry dominated among donors, who included more females, and clonal diversity was possibly underestimated. Among vaccine-associated CD4 TCRs, coverage spanned spike, with dominance at 160-218 and 743-854. The breadth and depth of Spike-specific TCRs increased once two AZD1222 doses had been given.

Trimming shortened V by 3 bases and J by 7 bases, and 16 bases separated the two germline ends. CDR1 is MDHEN, CDR2 SYDVKM, per germline. The length of the CDR3 is 14 residues. The table came from immunoSEQ multiplex PCR; TCRdb's copy has only in-frame clones and leaves some out. Of under 150,000 clones in the sample, 92% are singletons; the top ten hold around 1.4%. The rearrangement links TRBV28 to TRBJ2-7; D may be TRBD1 or TRBD2 (5 bases each). The TCR was taken from an adult who received the AZD1222 COVID-19 vaccine. The input for sequencing was peripheral blood, taken 28 days after the second AZD1222 dose. CDR3 bases: TGTGCCAGCAGTTTCCCGGGACGGGCTGCGGAGCAGTACTTC. Amino acids: CASSFPGRAAEQYF.